Listed below are T cell receptor beta chains from one sample, sequenced in a study of control samples from healthy donors and cancer patients. TCRdb's copy holds only in-frame clones and misses some; the assay was immunoSEQ multiplex PCR. Of under 450,000 clones detected, 75% to 95% appear once; the ten largest clones hold more than 6%. Material: PBMCs. The receptors stem from a middle-aged man with head and neck cancer. CDR3s include the opening cysteine and the closing phenylalanine or tryptophan. Fields, in order: J gene, D gene, V gene, clone size, CDR3 DNA, CDR3 protein. The D gene is left open where the match is weak. The listing skips clone size in some rows; elsewhere it reads once, few, many or a size class.

TRBJ1-1 | . | TRBV5-4 | once | TGTGCCAGCAGCTTAGAGGAGAGAAACACTGAAGCTTTCTTT | CASSLEERNTEAFF
TRBJ2-7 | . | TRBV18 | . | TGTGCCAGCTCGGATACTACTGGGCAATTAGGGCAGTACTTC | CASSDTTGQLGQYF
TRBJ1-1 | . | TRBV7-2 | . | TGTGCCTGCTCCGGAAGGGGGAACACTGAAGCTTTCTTT | CACSGRGNTEAFF
TRBJ1-2 | TRBD1 | TRBV9 | . | TGTGCCAGCAGCGCCCACCAGGGACAGGGCAGGGGCTACACCTTC | CASSAHQGQGRGYTF
TRBJ1-2 | TRBD1 | TRBV4-1 | . | TGCGCCAGCAGCCAAGAGGAGACAGGGGTCCCCTATGGCTACACCTTC | CASSQEETGVPYGYTF
TRBJ2-1 | TRBD1 | TRBV7-2 | . | TGTGCCACCAAGGGACAGGTCTTCTCCTACAATGAGCAGTTCTTC | CATKGQVFSYNEQFF
TRBJ1-1 | . | TRBV3-1/TRBV3-2 | . | TGTGCCAGCAGCCAAGTTGAGGGGGGGACTGAAGCTTTCTTT | CASSQVEGGTEAFF
TRBJ1-3 | . | TRBV4-2 | . | TGTGCCAGCAGCCAGAGAGACTCTGGAAACACCATATATTTT | CASSQRDSGNTIYF
TRBJ1-1 | TRBD1 | TRBV28 | once | TGTGCCAGCAGTCAATACTCCGGGACAGGGGGAGGGACTGAAGCTTTCTTT | CASSQYSGTGGGTEAFF
TRBJ2-3 | . | TRBV24-1 | . | TGTGCCACCTCCCGGGCGGATACGCAGTATTTT | CATSRADTQYF
TRBJ2-6 | . | TRBV6-5 | . | TGTGCCAGCAGTCCAGGGGAAGGGGCCAACGTCCTGACTTTC | CASSPGEGANVLTF
TRBJ2-2 | . | TRBV7-7 | . | TGTGCTAGCAGCCTATCAGTTGCCAACACCGGGGAGCTGTTTTTT | CASSLSVANTGELFF
TRBJ1-6 | TRBD1 | TRBV7-8 | . | TGTGCCAGCAGCTTGACAGGGGGAAAAGATTCACCCCTCCACTTT | CASSLTGGKDSPLHF
TRBJ1-5 | . | TRBV5-1 | few | TGCGCCAGCAGCAAAACAGGGATTGGGGTAGCCCAGCATTTT | CASSKTGIGVAQHF
TRBJ1-2 | . | TRBV10-3 | . | TGTGCCACCCTTGGAGGCGAGGGAAACTATGGCTACACCTTC | CATLGGEGNYGYTF
TRBJ2-2 | TRBD2 | TRBV30 | . | TGTGCCTGGAGTGTAGAGCTAGCGGGAGGAAAGACCGGGGAGCTGTTTTTT | CAWSVELAGGKTGELFF
TRBJ1-2 | . | TRBV6-5 | . | TGTGCCAGCAGTTCGTACCCGGACGGAGCTAACTATGGCTACACCTTC | CASSSYPDGANYGYTF
TRBJ2-2 | . | TRBV11-2 | once | TGTGCCAGCAGCTTAATGCAAGGGACAATCGGCACCGGGGAGCTGTTTTTT | CASSLMQGTIGTGELFF
TRBJ2-2 | . | TRBV30 | . | TGTGCCTGGAGTGTAACCAGTGGGGAGCTGTTTTTT | CAWSVTSGELFF
TRBJ2-7 | . | TRBV30 | . | TGTGCCTGGACAAGCCGGGATAGCTCAACAGGGTACGAGCAGTACTTC | CAWTSRDSSTGYEQYF
TRBJ2-1 | . | TRBV7-2 | . | TGTGCCAGCAGCATCGGGATCCTAAATGAGCAGTTCTTC | CASSIGILNEQFF
TRBJ2-7 | TRBD1 | TRBV6-5 | . | TGTGCCAGCAGTTACCAACCCCCGGGACAGGGGCGCGAGCAGTACTTC | CASSYQPPGQGREQYF
TRBJ1-5 | . | TRBV15 | . | TGTGCCACCAGCAGAGATGCTACCTGGGGTCAGCCCCAGCATTTT | CATSRDATWGQPQHF
TRBJ1-4 | . | TRBV10-3 | . | TGTGCCATCAGTGAAAGCTCCGGGGGGCCTGAAAAACTGTTTTTT | CAISESSGGPEKLFF
TRBJ2-5 | . | TRBV11-2 | . | TGTGCCAGCAGTCTATACAGGGACGGAGAGACCCAGTACTTC | CASSLYRDGETQYF
TRBJ1-6 | . | TRBV7-9 | . | TGTGCCAGCAGCTTAGAGGTCAATTCACCCCTCCACTTT | CASSLEVNSPLHF
TRBJ2-5 | TRBD1 | TRBV24-1 | . | TGTGCCACCAGTGATCGACAGGGTCGGGAGACCCAGTACTTC | CATSDRQGRETQYF
TRBJ1-1 | . | TRBV6-5 | . | TGTGCCAGCAGTTGGGAATTTGGCGGCACTGAAGCTTTCTTT | CASSWEFGGTEAFF
TRBJ2-1 | TRBD2 | TRBV6-2/TRBV6-3 | . | TGTGCCAGCAGTTGGAGGGCAACTAGCGGGGACCTATACTCCTACAATGAGCAGTTCTTC | CASSWRATSGDLYSYNEQFF
TRBJ1-2 | . | TRBV6-2/TRBV6-3 | . | TGTGCCAGCAGCCCGACCATGGCTGGCTACACCTTC | CASSPTMAGYTF
TRBJ2-2 | . | TRBV6-6 | . | TGTGCCAGCAACGGACAGAACACCGGGGAGCTGTTTTTT | CASNGQNTGELFF
TRBJ1-4 | . | TRBV21-1 | few | TGTGCCAGCAGCAAAGTTTCGGGGAGGGGTCTCCGGCCCAATGAAAAACTGTTTTTT | CASSKVSGRGLRPNEKLFF
TRBJ1-5 | TRBD1 | TRBV19 | . | TGTGCCAGTAGTGCAACAGGGGGCAATCAGCCCCAGCATTTT | CASSATGGNQPQHF